The entry below gives a single T cell receptor (beta chain) sequence along with its context. This specimen belongs to a study of technical replicates of blood from a handful of donors. TCRdb's copy holds only in-frame clones and misses some; the assay was immunoSEQ multiplex PCR. The sample includes approximately 76,000 clones, almost 98% of them seen just once. Sequenced input: T cells isolated from PBMCs. This receptor was obtained from a human donor in good health.

This chain's CDR3 is CASSERYEQYF. In DNA form, the CDR3 reads TGTGCCAGCAGTGAACGCTACGAGCAGTACTTC. The rearrangement uses TRBV6-1 and TRBJ2-7; D is unclear. The CDR3 runs to 11 residues. Germline-derived CDR1 and CDR2 are MNHNS and SASEGT. V lost 2 bases, J lost 3 bases, and 2 bases lay in between.